Each of the 22 T cell receptor beta chains below was sequenced from the same sample in a study of CD4 T cells in relation to SARS-CoV-2 and coronaviruses. CD4+ T cells from unexposed donors were obtained before the COVID-19 pandemic (2011-2018). The cells were cultured for about ten days before CD4+ T cells were isolated. What these receptors recognize is not known. TCRdb's table, derived via immunoSEQ multiplex PCR, lists solely in-frame clones and lacks some. Among tens of thousands of clones, about 80% were seen once, and the ten largest hold 9% to 15%. Sequencing was performed on CD4+ T cells from PBMCs, cultured in vitro. The receptors here all came from a human donor in good health.

The V call is TRBV29-1, the J call TRBJ1-1, with D possibly being TRBD1 (5 bases). This CDR3 comprises 14 residues. Germline CDR1 reads SQVTM; CDR2 reads ANQGSEA. V was cut by 3 bases and J by 0 bases, with 11 bases left in between. Written as DNA, the CDR3 is TGCAGCGTTGAGGAACGGGGGGTGAACACTGAAGCTTTCTTT. Translation: CSVEERGVNTEAFF.

The chain couples TRBV11-3 to TRBJ2-7; no clear D gene. The CDR3 is made up of 15 amino acids. Germline V gives CDR1 SGHNT, CDR2 YENEEA. The ends were cut back, 0 bases at V and 0 bases at J, with 9 bases in the middle. The DNA of the CDR3 is TGTGCCAGCAGCTTAGACCACGGCAGCTCCTACGAGCAGTACTTC. This translates into CASSLDHGSSYEQYF.

The gene calls are TRBV7-9 and TRBJ1-5; 8 bases fit TRBD1. CDR1 SEHNR and CDR2 FQNEAQ come from the germline V gene (reference sequence). The J segment lost 3 bases and the V segment lost 0 bases, leaving 7 bases of the junction unmatched. The CDR3 extends over 17 amino acids. CDR3 region: CASSLAFGQGINQPQHF. Written as DNA, the CDR3 is TGTGCCAGCAGCTTAGCGTTTGGACAGGGAATCAATCAGCCCCAGCATTTT.

This sequence joins TRBV15 and TRBJ2-1; either TRBD1 or TRBD2 may supply D (6 bases each). CDR3 length equals 15 residues. V was cut by 0 bases and J by 4 bases, with 10 bases left in between. Germline V CDR1 and CDR2: LNHNV, YYDKDF (reference sequence). DNA of the CDR3: TGTGCCACCAGCAGAGACAGGGGAGGTTACAATGAGCAGTTCTTC. Translation: CATSRDRGGYNEQFF. Full variable domain (outside the CDR3, taken from reference TRBV15 and TRBJ2-1): DAMVIQNPRYQVTQFGKPVTLSCSQTLNHNVMYWYQQKSSQAPKLLFHYYDKDFNNEADTPDNFQSRRPNTSFCFLDIRSPGLGDTAMYLCATSRDRGGYNEQFFGPGTRLTVL.

The rearrangement uses TRBV27 and TRBJ2-3; 9 bases map to TRBD2. This CDR3 region has 19 residues. Germline V gene lookup returns CDR1 MNHEY and CDR2 SMNVEV (reference sequence). Germline trimming cut 6 bases from V and 0 bases from J; bases unmatched to any gene: 16. CDR3: CASSRKLLAGELSTDTQYF. Written as DNA, the CDR3 is TGTGCCAGCAGCCGTAAGCTACTAGCGGGCGAACTGAGCACAGATACGCAGTATTTT.

This clone has more than one count but fewer than ten. V gene TRBV27 combines with J gene TRBJ1-6, with TRBD1 matching over 8 bases. The CDR3 has 15 residues. The trim removed 5 bases at V and 3 bases at J, leaving 3 bases unmatched. Germline V gene lookup returns CDR1 MNHEY and CDR2 SMNVEV (reference sequence). The CDR3 nucleotides read TGTGCCAGCAGTCCAGGGACAGGCTATAATTCACCCCTCCACTTT. It translates to CASSPGTGYNSPLHF.

The chain combines TRBV7-3 with TRBJ2-7; possible D gene TRBD2, 5 bases. The CDR3 is 14 amino acids. The germline gives CDR1 SGHTA, CDR2 FQGTGA. The germline V and J ends were trimmed by 2 bases and 7 bases, with 15 bases remaining between them. The DNA of the CDR3 is TGTGCCAGCAGCTTAGGTGGAGGCATGGGTGAGCAGTACTTC. As protein: CASSLGGGMGEQYF.

This chain joins TRBV24-1 and TRBJ2-1; D gene unclear. Germline values: CDR1 KGHDR, CDR2 SFDVKD. The CDR3 runs to 16 residues. The V end was cut by 1 base, the J end by 0 bases, with 9 bases between. In nucleotides, the CDR3 is TGTGCCACCAGTGATTTCGGTCTCCACTCCTACAATGAGCAGTTCTTC. Amino acid sequence: CATSDFGLHSYNEQFF.

This clone was seen a few times. This chain joins TRBV12-2 and TRBJ2-7; whether TRBD1, the table's D call, matches the DNA was not checked. TRBV12-2 is termed a pseudogene. CDR3 length: 16 amino acids. The CDR3: CASRPDRVQQSGEQYF. As DNA, the CDR3 is TGTGCAAGTCGCCCGGACAGGGTTCAACAGTCGGGCGAGCAGTACTTC.

J is TRBJ2-7 and V is TRBV2; D tentatively reads TRBD1 or TRBD2 (5 bases each). The CDR3 length is 12 residues. The germline V gene encodes CDR1 SNHLY and CDR2 FYNNEI. V was clipped by 8 bases and J by 0 bases, with 8 bases between them. The CDR3 loop is CASEGFSYEQYF. For the CDR3, the DNA is TGTGCCAGCGAGGGGTTCTCCTACGAGCAGTACTTC.

This clone was found once. The rearrangement uses TRBV3-1 (or the pseudogene TRBV3-2) and TRBJ2-3; 7 bases match TRBD2. The germline V gene encodes CDR1 LGHDT and CDR2 YNNKEL (reference sequence). V lost 6 bases and J lost 6; bases outside the gene matches: 6. The CDR3 is made up of 13 amino acids. The CDR3 DNA follows: TGTGCCAGCAGGAGCGGGAACGCGGATACGCAGTATTTT. Translating it yields CASRSGNADTQYF.

The V and J genes are TRBV7-9 and TRBJ2-2; 11 bases map to TRBD2. Per germline, CDR1 SEHNR and CDR2 FQNEAQ (reference sequence). Trimming cost V 5 bases and J 3 bases; bases outside gene matches: 5. The CDR3 has 16 amino acids. DNA of the CDR3: TGTGCCAGCAGCCCCCCGGGACTAGCGGACACCGGGGAGCTGTTTTTT. It translates to CASSPPGLADTGELFF.

The chain joins TRBV28 to TRBJ1-4; D unresolved. Germline values: CDR1 MDHEN, CDR2 SYDVKM. The CDR3 covers 13 residues. Trimming shortened V by 3 bases and J by 7 bases, and 9 bases separated the two germline ends. As DNA, the CDR3 is TGTGCCAGCAGTTTCCAGATCGGTGAAAAACTGTTTTTT. Protein product: CASSFQIGEKLFF.

The rearrangement links TRBV3-1 (or the pseudogene TRBV3-2) to TRBJ2-2, with 10 bases matching TRBD2. The germline V gene has CDR1 LGHDT and CDR2 YNNKEL (reference sequence). This CDR3 spans 18 amino acids. Germline trimming cut 1 base from V and 5 bases from J; bases unmatched to any gene: 10. The CDR3 loop reads CASSQGIKAGGRTGELFF. For the CDR3, the DNA is TGTGCCAGCAGCCAAGGAATTAAAGCGGGAGGGCGGACCGGGGAGCTGTTTTTT.

V is TRBV28 and J is TRBJ2-4; D may be TRBD1 (5 bases). The germline V gene encodes CDR1 MDHEN and CDR2 SYDVKM. The CDR3 runs 14 residues. V dropped 7 bases and J dropped 3 bases, with 13 bases sitting between them. The chain's CDR3 is CASNHLDSKNIQYF. CDR3 DNA: TGTGCCAGCAACCACCTAGACAGCAAAAACATTCAGTACTTC.

The chain's CDR3 is CASSLIGTENTEAFF. The CDR3 DNA reads TGTGCCAGCAGCTTGATTGGGACAGAGAACACTGAAGCTTTCTTT. The V and J genes are TRBV7-9 and TRBJ1-1; 7 nucleotides match TRBD1. CDR3 length equals 15 residues. Trimming cost V 3 bases and J 1 base; bases outside gene matches: 5. CDR1 and CDR2 (germline): SEHNR, FQNEAQ (reference sequence).

The chain combines TRBV28 with TRBJ2-1; TRBD2 agrees at 10 bases. V lost 2 bases and J lost 6; bases outside the gene matches: 7. Germline values: CDR1 MDHEN, CDR2 SYDVKM. There are 16 residues in the CDR3. The CDR3 loop reads CASSLGLAGATNEQFF. As DNA, the CDR3 is TGTGCCAGCAGTTTAGGGCTAGCGGGAGCGACCAATGAGCAGTTCTTC.

The chain recombines TRBV19 with TRBJ1-1; a weak D match, TRBD1 (5 bases). This CDR3 is 15 amino acids long. The ends were cut back, 6 bases at V and 0 bases at J, with 14 bases in the middle. Germline V gene sequence: CDR1 LNHDA, CDR2 SQIVND (reference sequence). The CDR3 reads CASSDSGTLNTEAFF. The CDR3 bases are TGTGCCAGTAGCGATTCCGGGACCTTGAACACTGAAGCTTTCTTT. Drawing the rest from reference TRBV19 and TRBJ1-1, the complete variable domain is DGGITQSPKYLFRKEGQNVTLSCEQNLNHDAMYWYRQDPGQGLRLIYYSQIVNDFQKGDIAEGYSVSREKKESFPLTVTSAQKNPTAFYLCASSDSGTLNTEAFFGQGTRLTVV.

The chain has TRBV27 and TRBJ2-1; D gene ambiguous. The CDR3 is made up of 14 amino acids. Germline CDR1 is MNHEY and CDR2 is SMNVEV (reference sequence). Trimming removed 3 bases at V and 0 bases at J, with 6 bases between. Here the CDR3 reads CASSLQSSYNEQFF. The DNA of the CDR3 is TGTGCCAGCAGTTTGCAAAGCTCCTACAATGAGCAGTTCTTC.

This clone has more than one count but fewer than ten. Mismatch with germline at one junction end may stem from a read error. The chain recombines TRBV9 with TRBJ2-1, with a tentative D call TRBD2 (6 bases). Germline V CDR1 and CDR2: SGDLS, YYNGEE. The CDR3 has 16 residues. This chain's CDR3 is CASSGPEGPRLTSPLF. The CDR3 DNA reads as TGTGCCAGCAGCGGGCCGGAGGGACCCCGACTAACGTCTCCCCTCTTC. Full variable domain (remainder filled in from reference TRBV9 and TRBJ2-1): DSGVTQTPKHLITATGQRVTLRCSPRSGDLSVYWYQQSLDQGLQFLIQYYNGEERAKGNILERFSAQQFPDLHSELNLSSLELGDSALYFCASSGPEGPRLTSPLFGPGTRLTVL.

This sequence joins TRBV6-5 and TRBJ2-7, with a tentative D call TRBD2 (6 bases). The CDR3 sequence is 14 residues long. Germline lookup yields CDR1 MNHEY and CDR2 SVGAGI. Trimming shortened V by 7 bases and J by 0 bases, and 13 bases separated the two germline ends. The CDR3 DNA sequence: TGTGCCAGCATCCCCCCCGGGAGCTCCTACGAGCAGTACTTC. Its protein is CASIPPGSSYEQYF.

The CDR3 sequence: CASSKTNLRNTIYF. The CDR3, as DNA: TGTGCCAGCAGTAAGACGAATTTACGGAACACCATATATTTT. The chain combines TRBV6-5 with TRBJ1-3; D gene uncertain. Trimming took 5 bases from V and 7 from J, leaving 15 bases between them. Germline V gene data show CDR1 as MNHEY and CDR2 as SVGAGI. The CDR3 runs 14 residues.